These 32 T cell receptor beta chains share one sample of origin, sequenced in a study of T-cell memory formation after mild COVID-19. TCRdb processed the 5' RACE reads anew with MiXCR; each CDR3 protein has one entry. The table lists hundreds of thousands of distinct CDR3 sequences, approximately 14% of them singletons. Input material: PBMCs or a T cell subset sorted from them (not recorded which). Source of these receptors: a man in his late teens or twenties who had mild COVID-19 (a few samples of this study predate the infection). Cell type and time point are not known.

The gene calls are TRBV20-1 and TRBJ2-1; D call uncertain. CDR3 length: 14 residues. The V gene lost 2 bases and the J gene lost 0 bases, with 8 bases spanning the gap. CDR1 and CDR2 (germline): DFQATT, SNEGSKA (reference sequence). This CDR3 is CSARQSSSYNEQFF. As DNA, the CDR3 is TGCAGTGCTAGACAGTCGAGCTCCTACAATGAGCAGTTCTTC.

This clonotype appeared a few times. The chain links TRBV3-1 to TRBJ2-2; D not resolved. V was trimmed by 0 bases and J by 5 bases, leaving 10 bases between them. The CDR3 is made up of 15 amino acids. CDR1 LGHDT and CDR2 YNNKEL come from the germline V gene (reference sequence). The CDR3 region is CASSQEIRATGELFF. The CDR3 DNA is TGTGCCAGCAGCCAAGAAATACGGGCGACCGGGGAGCTGTTTTTT.

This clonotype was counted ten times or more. For the CDR3, the DNA is TGCGCCAGCACCAGCGGGGGGCCAAACTACAATGAGCAGTTCTTC. It encodes CASTSGGPNYNEQFF. The chain combines TRBV5-1 with TRBJ2-1; 9 bases line up with TRBD2. V lost 6 bases to trimming and J lost 3 bases; unmatched junction nucleotides: 7. CDR1 is SGHRS and CDR2 is YFSETQ in the germline V gene. The CDR3 length is 15 residues.

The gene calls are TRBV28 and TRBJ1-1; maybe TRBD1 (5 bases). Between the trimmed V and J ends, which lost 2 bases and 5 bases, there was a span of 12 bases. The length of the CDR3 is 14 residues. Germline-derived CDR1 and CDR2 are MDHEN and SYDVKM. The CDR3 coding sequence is TGTGCCAGCAGTTTAGCAGGGACGGGGACTGAAGCTTTCTTT. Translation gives CASSLAGTGTEAFF.

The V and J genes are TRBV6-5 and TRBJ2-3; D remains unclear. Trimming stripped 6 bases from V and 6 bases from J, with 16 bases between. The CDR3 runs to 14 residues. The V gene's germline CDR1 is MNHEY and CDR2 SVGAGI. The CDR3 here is CASSSNSLGDTQYF. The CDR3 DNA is TGTGCCAGCAGCTCAAACTCATTGGGGGATACGCAGTATTTT.

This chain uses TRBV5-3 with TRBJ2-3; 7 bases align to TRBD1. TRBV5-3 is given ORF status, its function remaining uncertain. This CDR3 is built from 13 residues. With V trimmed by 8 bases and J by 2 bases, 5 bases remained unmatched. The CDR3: CARGQPNTDTQYF. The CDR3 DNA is TGTGCCAGGGGACAGCCGAACACAGATACGCAGTATTTT.

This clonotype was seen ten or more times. CDR3 nucleotides: TGCGCCAGCAGCGAGAACAATGAGCAGTTCTTC. Translated: CASSENNEQFF. This chain uses TRBV4-1 with TRBJ2-1; the D is unclear. V gave up 5 bases and J gave up 5 bases, with 4 bases separating them. The length of the CDR3 is 11 residues. Per germline, CDR1 MGHRA and CDR2 YSYEKL.

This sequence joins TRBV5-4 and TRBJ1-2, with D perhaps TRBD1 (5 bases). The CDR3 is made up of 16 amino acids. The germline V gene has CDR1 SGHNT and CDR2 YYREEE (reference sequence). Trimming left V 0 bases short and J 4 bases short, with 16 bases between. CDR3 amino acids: CASSLELRDSLYGYTF. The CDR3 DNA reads TGTGCCAGCAGCTTGGAGTTGCGAGACAGCCTCTATGGCTACACCTTC.

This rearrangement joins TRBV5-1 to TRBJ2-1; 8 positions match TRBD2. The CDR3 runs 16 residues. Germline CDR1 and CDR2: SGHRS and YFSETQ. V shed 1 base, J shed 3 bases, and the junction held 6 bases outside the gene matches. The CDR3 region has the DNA TGCGCCAGCAGCTTGATTTCGGGGGGGTACTACAATGAGCAGTTCTTC. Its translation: CASSLISGGYYNEQFF.

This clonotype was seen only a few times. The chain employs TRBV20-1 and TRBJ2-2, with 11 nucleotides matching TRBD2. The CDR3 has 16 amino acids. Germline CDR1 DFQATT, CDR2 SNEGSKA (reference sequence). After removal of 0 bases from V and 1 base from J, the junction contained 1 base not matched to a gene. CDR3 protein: CSARDTSGGNTGELFF. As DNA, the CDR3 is TGCAGTGCTAGAGATACTAGCGGGGGGAACACCGGGGAGCTGTTTTTT.

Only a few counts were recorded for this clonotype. CDR3 sequence: CASDEGNGSPLHF. The DNA of the CDR3 is TGTGCCAGCGATGAGGGGAACGGTTCACCCCTCCACTTT. The chain has TRBV9 and TRBJ1-6; D perhaps matches TRBD1 (5 bases). Trimming pared 7 bases from V and 9 bases from J, leaving 14 bases between. CDR1 and CDR2 from the germline V gene are SGDLS and YYNGEE. The CDR3 extends over 13 amino acids.

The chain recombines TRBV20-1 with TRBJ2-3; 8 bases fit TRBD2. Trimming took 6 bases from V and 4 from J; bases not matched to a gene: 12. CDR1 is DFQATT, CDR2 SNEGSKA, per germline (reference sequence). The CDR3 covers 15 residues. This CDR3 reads CSALRASGPSDTQYF. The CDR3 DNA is TGCAGTGCCCTTAGGGCTAGCGGGCCCTCAGATACGCAGTATTTT.

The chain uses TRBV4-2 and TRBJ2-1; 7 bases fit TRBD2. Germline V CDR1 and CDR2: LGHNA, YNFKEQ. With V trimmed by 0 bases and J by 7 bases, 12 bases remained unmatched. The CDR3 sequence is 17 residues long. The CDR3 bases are TGTGCCAGCAGCCAAGATCGGACTAGAACTGCTAAAAATGAGCAGTTCTTC. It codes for CASSQDRTRTAKNEQFF.

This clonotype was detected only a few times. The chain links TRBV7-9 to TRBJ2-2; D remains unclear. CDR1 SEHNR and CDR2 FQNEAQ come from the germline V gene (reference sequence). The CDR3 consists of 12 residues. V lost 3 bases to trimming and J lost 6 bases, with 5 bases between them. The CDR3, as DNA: TGTGCCAGCAGCTTTTTGGCCGGGGAGCTGTTTTTT. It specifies CASSFLAGELFF.

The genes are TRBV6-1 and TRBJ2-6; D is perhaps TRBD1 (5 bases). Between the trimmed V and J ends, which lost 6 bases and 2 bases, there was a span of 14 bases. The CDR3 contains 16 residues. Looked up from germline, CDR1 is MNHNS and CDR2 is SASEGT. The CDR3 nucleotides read TGTGCCAGCAGCCGACAGATGAACCCTGGGGCCAACGTCCTGACTTTC. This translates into CASSRQMNPGANVLTF.

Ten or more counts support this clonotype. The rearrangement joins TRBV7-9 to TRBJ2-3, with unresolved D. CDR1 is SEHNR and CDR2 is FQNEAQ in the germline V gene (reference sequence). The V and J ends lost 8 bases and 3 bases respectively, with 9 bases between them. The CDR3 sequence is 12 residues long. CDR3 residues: CASAKETDTQYF. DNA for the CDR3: TGTGCCAGCGCGAAGGAGACAGATACGCAGTATTTT. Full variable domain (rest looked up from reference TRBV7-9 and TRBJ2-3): DTGVSQNPRHKITKRGQNVTFRCDPISEHNRLYWYRQTLGQGPEFLTYFQNEAQLEKSRLLSDRFSAERPKGSFSTLEIQRTEQGDSAMYLCASAKETDTQYFGPGTRLTVL.

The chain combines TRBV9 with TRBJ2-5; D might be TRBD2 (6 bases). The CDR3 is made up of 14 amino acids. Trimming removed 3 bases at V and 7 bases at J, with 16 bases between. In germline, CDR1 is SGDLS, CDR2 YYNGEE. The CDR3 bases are TGTGCCAGCAGCGACCTGACTAGTTCGGGGACCCAGTACTTC. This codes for CASSDLTSSGTQYF.

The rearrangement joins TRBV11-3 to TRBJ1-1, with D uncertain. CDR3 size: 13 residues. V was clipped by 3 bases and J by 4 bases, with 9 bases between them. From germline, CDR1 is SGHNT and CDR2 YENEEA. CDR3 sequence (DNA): TGTGCCAGCAGCTTCGACGGAAGCACTGAAGCTTTCTTT. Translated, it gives CASSFDGSTEAFF.

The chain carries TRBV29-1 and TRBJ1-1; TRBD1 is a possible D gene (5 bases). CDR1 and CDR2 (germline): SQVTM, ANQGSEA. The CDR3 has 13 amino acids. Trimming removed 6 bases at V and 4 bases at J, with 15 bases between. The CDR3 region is CSVQLRGPTEAFF. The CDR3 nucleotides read TGCAGCGTCCAATTAAGGGGTCCCACTGAAGCTTTCTTT.

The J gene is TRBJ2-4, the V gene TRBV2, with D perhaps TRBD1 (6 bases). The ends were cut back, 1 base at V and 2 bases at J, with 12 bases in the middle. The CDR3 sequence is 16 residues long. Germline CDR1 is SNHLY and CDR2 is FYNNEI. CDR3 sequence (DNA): TGTGCCAGCAGTGAAGTGGGGGCAACGACCAAAAACATTCAGTACTTC. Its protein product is CASSEVGATTKNIQYF.

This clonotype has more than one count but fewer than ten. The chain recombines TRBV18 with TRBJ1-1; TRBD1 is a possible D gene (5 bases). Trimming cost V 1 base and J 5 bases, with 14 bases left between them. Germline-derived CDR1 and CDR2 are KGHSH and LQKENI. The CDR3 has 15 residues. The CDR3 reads CASSPRGHFETEAFF. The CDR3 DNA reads TGTGCCAGCTCACCACGGGGCCATTTTGAGACTGAAGCTTTCTTT.

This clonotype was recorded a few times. The DNA for the CDR3 is TGTGCCAGCAGTTTTGCCCTAGCGGGGGGGTTGGCGGAGACCCAGTACTTC. It codes for CASSFALAGGLAETQYF. The V gene is TRBV28, the J gene TRBJ2-5; 12 bases match TRBD2. The CDR3 spans 17 residues. Germline V gene sequence: CDR1 MDHEN, CDR2 SYDVKM. Trimming cost V 3 bases and J 5 bases; bases outside gene matches: 10.

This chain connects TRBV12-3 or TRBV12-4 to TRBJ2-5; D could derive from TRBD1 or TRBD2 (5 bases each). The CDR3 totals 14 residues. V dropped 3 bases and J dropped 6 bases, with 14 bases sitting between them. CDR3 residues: CASSLGPFGKTQYF. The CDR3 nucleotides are TGTGCCAGCAGTTTGGGGCCGTTCGGGAAGACCCAGTACTTC.

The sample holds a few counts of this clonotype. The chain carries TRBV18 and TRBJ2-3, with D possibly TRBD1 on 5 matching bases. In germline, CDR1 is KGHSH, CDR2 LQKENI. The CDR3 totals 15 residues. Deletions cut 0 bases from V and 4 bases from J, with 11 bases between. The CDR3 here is CASSPPSQGSDTQYF. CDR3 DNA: TGTGCCAGCTCACCACCTTCCCAGGGATCAGATACGCAGTATTTT.

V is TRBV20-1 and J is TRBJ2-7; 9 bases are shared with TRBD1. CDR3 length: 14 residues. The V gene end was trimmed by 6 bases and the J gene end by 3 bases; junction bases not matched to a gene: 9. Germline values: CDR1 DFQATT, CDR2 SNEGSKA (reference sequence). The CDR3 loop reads CSADRQGGNYEQYF. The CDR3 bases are TGCAGTGCAGACAGACAGGGGGGAAACTACGAGCAGTACTTC.

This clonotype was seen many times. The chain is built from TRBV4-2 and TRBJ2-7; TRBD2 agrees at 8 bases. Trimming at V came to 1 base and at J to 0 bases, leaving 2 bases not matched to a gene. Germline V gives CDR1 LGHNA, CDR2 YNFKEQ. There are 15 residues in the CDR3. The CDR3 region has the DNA TGTGCCAGCAGCCAAGGGCGGGGGGTCTCCTACGAGCAGTACTTC. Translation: CASSQGRGVSYEQYF.

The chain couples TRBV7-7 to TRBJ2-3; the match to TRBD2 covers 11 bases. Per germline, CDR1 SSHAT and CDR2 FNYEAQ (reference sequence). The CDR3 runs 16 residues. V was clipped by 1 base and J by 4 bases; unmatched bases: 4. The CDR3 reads CASSLGTSGWADTQYF. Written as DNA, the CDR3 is TGTGCCAGCAGCTTAGGGACTAGCGGGTGGGCAGATACGCAGTATTTT.

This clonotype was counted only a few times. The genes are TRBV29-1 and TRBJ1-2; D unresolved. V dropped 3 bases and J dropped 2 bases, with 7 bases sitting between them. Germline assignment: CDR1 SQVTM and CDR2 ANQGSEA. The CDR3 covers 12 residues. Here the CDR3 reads CSVDGGNYGYTF. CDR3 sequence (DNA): TGCAGCGTTGATGGAGGAAACTATGGCTACACCTTC.

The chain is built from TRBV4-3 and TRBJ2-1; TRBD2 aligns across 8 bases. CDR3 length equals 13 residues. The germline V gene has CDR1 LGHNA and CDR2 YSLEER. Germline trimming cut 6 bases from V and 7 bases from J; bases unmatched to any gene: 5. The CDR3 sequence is CASSSGGGNEQFF. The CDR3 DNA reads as TGCGCCAGCAGTTCCGGGGGGGGGAATGAGCAGTTCTTC.

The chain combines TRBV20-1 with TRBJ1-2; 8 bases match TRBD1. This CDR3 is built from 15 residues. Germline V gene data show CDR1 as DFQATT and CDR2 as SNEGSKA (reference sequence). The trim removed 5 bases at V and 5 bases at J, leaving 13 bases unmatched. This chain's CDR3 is CSAQIRGRGWYGYTF. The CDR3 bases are TGCAGTGCTCAGATCAGGGGGCGCGGATGGTATGGCTACACCTTC.

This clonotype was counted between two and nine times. The CDR3 sequence is CASSRHPGDPYNEQFF. In nucleotides, the CDR3 is TGTGCCAGCAGTCGCCATCCAGGGGATCCCTACAATGAGCAGTTCTTC. The gene calls are TRBV6-2 or TRBV6-3 and TRBJ2-1; D may be TRBD1 (6 bases). The CDR3 spans 16 residues. V shed 5 bases and J shed 2 bases, with 16 bases lying between them. CDR1 and CDR2 (germline): MNHEY, SVGEGT.

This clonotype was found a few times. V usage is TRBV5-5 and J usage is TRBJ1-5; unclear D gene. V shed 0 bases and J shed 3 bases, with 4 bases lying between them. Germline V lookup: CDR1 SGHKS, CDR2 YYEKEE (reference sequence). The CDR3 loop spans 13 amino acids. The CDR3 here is CASSLDNNQPQHF. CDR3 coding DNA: TGTGCCAGCAGCTTGGACAACAATCAGCCCCAGCATTTT. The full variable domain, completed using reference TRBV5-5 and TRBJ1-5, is DAGVTQSPTHLIKTRGQQVTLRCSPISGHKSVSWYQQVLGQGPQFIFQYYEKEERGRGNFPDRFSARQFPNYSSELNVNALLLGDSALYLCASSLDNNQPQHFGDGTRLSIL.